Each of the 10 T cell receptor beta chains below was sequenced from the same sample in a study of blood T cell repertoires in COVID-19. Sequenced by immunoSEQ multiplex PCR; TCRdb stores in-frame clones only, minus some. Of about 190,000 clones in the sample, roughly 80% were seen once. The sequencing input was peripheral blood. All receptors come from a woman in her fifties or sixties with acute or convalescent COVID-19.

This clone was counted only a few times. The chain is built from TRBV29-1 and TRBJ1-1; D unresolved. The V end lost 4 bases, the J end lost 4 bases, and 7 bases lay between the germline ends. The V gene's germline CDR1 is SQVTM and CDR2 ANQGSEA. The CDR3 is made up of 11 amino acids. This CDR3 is CSVGRGTEAFF. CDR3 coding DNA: TGCAGCGTTGGCCGGGGCACTGAAGCTTTCTTT.

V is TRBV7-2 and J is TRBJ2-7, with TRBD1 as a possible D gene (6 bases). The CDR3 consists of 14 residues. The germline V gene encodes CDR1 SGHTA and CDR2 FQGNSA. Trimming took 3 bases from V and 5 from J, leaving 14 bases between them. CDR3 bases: TGTGCCAGCAGCTTCACGGGACAAAGCGACGAGCAGTACTTC. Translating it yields CASSFTGQSDEQYF. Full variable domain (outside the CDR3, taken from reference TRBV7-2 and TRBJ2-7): GAGVSQSPSNKVTEKGKDVELRCDPISGHTALYWYRQSLGQGLEFLIYFQGNSAPDKSGLPSDRFSAERTGGSVSTLTIQRTQQEDSAVYLCASSFTGQSDEQYFGPGTRLTVT.

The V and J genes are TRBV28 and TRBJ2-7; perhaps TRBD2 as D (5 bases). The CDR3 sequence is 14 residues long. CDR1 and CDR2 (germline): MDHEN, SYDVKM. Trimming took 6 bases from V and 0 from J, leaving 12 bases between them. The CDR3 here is CASSVGGSSYEQYF. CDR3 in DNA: TGTGCCAGCAGCGTCGGTGGGAGCTCCTACGAGCAGTACTTC.

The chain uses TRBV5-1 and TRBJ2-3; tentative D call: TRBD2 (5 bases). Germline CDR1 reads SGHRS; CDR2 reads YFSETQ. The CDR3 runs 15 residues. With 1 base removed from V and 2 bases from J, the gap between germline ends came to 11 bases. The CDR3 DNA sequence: TGCGCCAGCAGCTTGCGGGGATATAACACAGATACGCAGTATTTT. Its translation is CASSLRGYNTDTQYF.

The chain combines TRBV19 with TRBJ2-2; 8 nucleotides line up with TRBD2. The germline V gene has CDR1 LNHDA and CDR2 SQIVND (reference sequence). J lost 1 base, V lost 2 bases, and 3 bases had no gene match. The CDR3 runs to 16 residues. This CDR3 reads CASSINLAGNTGELFF. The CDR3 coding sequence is TGTGCCAGTAGTATAAATCTAGCGGGGAACACCGGGGAGCTGTTTTTT.

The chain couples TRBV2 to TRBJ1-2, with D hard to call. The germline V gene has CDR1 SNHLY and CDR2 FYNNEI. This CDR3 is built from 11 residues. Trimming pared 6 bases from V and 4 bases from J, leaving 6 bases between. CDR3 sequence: CASRTFYGYTF. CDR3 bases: TGTGCCAGCAGAACATTCTATGGCTACACCTTC.

CDR3 bases: TGTGCCAGCAGCTTACGCAGCGGGTATTCCTACAATGAGCAGTTCTTC. Protein product: CASSLRSGYSYNEQFF. The V call is TRBV7-2, the J call TRBJ2-1; possible D gene TRBD2, 6 bases. Germline V CDR1 and CDR2: SGHTA, FQGNSA. V shed 2 bases and J shed 1 base, with 12 bases lying between them. There are 16 residues in the CDR3.

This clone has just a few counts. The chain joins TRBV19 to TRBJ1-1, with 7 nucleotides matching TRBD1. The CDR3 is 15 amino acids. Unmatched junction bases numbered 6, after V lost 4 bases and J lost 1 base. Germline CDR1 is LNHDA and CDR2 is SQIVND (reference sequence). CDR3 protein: CASSKVGTANTEAFF. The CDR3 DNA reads TGTGCCAGTAGTAAAGTAGGGACAGCGAACACTGAAGCTTTCTTT.

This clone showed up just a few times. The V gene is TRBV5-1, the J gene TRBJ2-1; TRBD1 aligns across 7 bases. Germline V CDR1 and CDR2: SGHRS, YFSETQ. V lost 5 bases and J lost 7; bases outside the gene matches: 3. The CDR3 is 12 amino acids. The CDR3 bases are TGCGCCAGCAGGACAGGGTCGAATGAGCAGTTCTTC. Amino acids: CASRTGSNEQFF.

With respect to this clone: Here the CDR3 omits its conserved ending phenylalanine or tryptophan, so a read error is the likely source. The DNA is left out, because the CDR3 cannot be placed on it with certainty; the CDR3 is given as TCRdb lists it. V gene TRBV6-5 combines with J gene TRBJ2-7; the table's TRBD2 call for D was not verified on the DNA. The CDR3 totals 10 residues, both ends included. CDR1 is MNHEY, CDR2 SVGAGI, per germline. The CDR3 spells CASVSGGREL.